This T cell receptor beta chain was documented in a study of vaccination effects on CD4 cells after COVID-19. Antigen-specific CD4+ T cells were expanded with viral peptide pools in the ViraFEST assay before sequencing. Researchers isolated CD4+ T cells once approximately ten days of culture had elapsed. Nucleocapsid antibodies were negative in the vaccine recipients, who had never had SARS-CoV-2 infection. The researchers cultured 1.9 million or so PBMC per well with around 9.2 IU/ml IL-2 and 9.5 to 10 ug/ml peptides. Generated by immunoSEQ multiplex PCR, the TCRdb table keeps only in-frame clones and is missing some. This sample has tens of thousands of clones, with 71% found just once. Study-wide findings and caveats: Common cold coronaviruses were cross-recognized by only 1 of 255 vaccine-induced clones in healthy vaccinees. The study, lacking early post-infection timepoints, had few convalescent patients. Substantial clonal contraction characterized both infection- and vaccine-induced clones late after vaccination.

CDR3 size: 11 residues. Germline lookup yields CDR1 ENHRY and CDR2 SYGVKD. Deletions cut 8 bases from V and 12 bases from J, with 14 bases between. About this clone: Its antigen is still unknown.

The genes are TRBV10-3 and TRBJ2-1; D gene unclear. The specimen comprised CD4+ T cells from PBMCs cultured with HCoV-OC43 spike peptides, sampled before COVID-19 vaccination. Noted subset: HCoV-OC43 spike overlapping peptide pool stimulation. The receptor was isolated from a human donor who received a COVID-19 vaccine. CDR3 amino acids: CAIGQALGQFF. The CDR3 DNA sequence: TGTGCCATCGGGCAGGCGCTTGGGCAGTTCTTC.